This T cell receptor beta chain was documented in a study of CD8 T cells in ankylosing spondylitis. This clonotype was counted many times. The V gene's germline CDR1 is DFQATT and CDR2 SNEGSKA (reference sequence). CDR3 size: 11 residues. Trimming cost V 7 bases and J 2 bases, with 8 bases left between them. Via MiXCR, TCRdb re-called the 5' RACE reads, giving one row per CDR3 protein. The table shows 350,000 or so distinct CDR3 sequences, with roughly 14% occurring only once. The chain couples TRBV20-1 to TRBJ2-5; a possible D gene is TRBD1 (6 bases). This TCR derives from a male donor with ankylosing spondylitis or in good health (not recorded which). The specimen was blood, either unsorted or a sorted T cell fraction (not recorded which). The CDR3 DNA reads as TGCAGTGGGGGGCTACAAGAGACCCAGTACTTC. This encodes CSGGLQETQYF.